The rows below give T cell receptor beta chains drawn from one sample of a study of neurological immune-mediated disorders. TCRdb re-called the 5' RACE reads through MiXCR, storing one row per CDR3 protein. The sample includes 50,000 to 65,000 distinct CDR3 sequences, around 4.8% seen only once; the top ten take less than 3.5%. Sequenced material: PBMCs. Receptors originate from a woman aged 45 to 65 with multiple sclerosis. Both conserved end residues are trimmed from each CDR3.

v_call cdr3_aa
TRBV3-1 ASSQEGELYEQY
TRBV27 ASSDDRRNTGELF
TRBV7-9 ASRSARQGNTGELF
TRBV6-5 ASSSTGRGTDTQY
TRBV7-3 ASSMSRATGELF
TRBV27 ASSRGYDETQY
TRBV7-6 ASSFQGRDTDTQY
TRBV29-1 SVVRPSPRNEQF
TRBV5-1 ASSLRTVRETQY
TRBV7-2 ANGKGGTETQY